The sample holds a few counts of the clone carrying this T cell receptor beta chain. The antigen remains undetermined. This specimen belongs to a study of Graves' ophthalmopathy and Graves' hyperthyroidism. General study points: The model's ophthalmopathy progression predictions had approximately 65% sensitivity and 72.22% specificity.

Trimming shortened V by 11 bases and J by 2 bases, and 12 bases separated the two germline ends. Germline CDR1 reads ENHRY; CDR2 reads SYGVKD. The CDR3 runs 12 residues. Ineligible for inclusion were patients with other autoimmune diseases, uncontrolled infections, pregnancy or lactation. Isolation of PBMCs was performed using roughly 10 ml of fresh peripheral blood. Amplified material comprised TCR beta CDR3 regions derived from RNA transcripts. An initial RT-PCR round employing HTBI primers preceded a second-round multiplex PCR. TCRdb reprocessed the multiplex PCR reads via MiXCR and lists one record per CDR3 protein. Of 740,000 or so distinct CDR3 sequences listed, approximately 40% are singletons.

The rearrangement uses TRBV10-3 and TRBJ1-1; D is possibly TRBD1 (6 bases). The sample was peripheral blood. The sequence was obtained from an adult man with Graves' ophthalmopathy. The CDR3 region is CAETGYNTEAFF. CDR3 sequence (DNA): TGTGCCGAAACAGGGTATAACACTGAAGCTTTCTTT.